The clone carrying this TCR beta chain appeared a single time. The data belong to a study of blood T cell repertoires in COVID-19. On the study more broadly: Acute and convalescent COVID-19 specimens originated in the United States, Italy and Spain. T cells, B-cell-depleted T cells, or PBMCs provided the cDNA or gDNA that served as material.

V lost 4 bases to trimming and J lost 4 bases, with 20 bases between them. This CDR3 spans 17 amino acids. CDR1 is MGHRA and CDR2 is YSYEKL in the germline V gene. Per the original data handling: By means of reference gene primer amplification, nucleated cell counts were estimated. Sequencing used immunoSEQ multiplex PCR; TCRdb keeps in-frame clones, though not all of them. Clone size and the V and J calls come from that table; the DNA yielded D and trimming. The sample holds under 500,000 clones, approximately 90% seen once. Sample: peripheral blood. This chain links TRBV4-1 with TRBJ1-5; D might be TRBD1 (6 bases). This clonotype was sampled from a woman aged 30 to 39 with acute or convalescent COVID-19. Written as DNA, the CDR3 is TGCGCCAGCAGCCCAGGAAATACAGGGAGTAGGAATCAGCCCCAGCATTTT. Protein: CASSPGNTGSRNQPQHF.